The present T cell receptor (beta chain) was sequenced within a study of CD8 T cells in seronegative destructive rheumatoid arthritis (dated by TCRdb to the early 2020s). The study in broad terms: At the time of sampling, biological drugs were being given to seven out of the eight CND-RA patients. Peripheral CD8+ TCRbeta repertoires were compared between CCP-negative destructive rheumatoid arthritis (CND-RA) patients and newly diagnosed seropositive RA, seronegative RA and healthy controls. The seropositive RA, seronegative RA and healthy control comparison cohorts were taken from a previously published TCRbeta dataset and were not newly sequenced.

The junction carries 17 bases between V and J, which are trimmed by 5 bases and 3 bases respectively. The CDR3 sequence holds 15 residues, the cysteine and phenylalanine included. The DNA shown is the 45-base CDR3, in frame from base 1. The germline V gene gives CDR1 as SGHVT and CDR2 as SQSDAQ. In the case of this clone: Its recognized antigen is unknown. Base quality data are lacking; no much larger clone is found one base away.

The CND-RA patients tested negative on the clinical CCP2 antibody test, and joint destruction in these patients kept progressing despite active therapy. Every CND-RA patient had failed conventional anti-rheumatic therapy and showed typical joint destruction in the wrists and ankles. Sampling of CND-RA patients was performed not at diagnosis but after long disease histories, which spanned decades in several cases. Approximately 50 millilitres of EDTA-anticoagulated peripheral blood were drawn from each patient. Peripheral blood mononuclear cells were isolated by Ficoll-Paque PLUS density gradient separation. Using AutoMACS magnetic bead positive selection, CD8+ cells were isolated from either fresh or cryopreserved PBMCs, and flow cytometry was used to check purity. Nucleospin Tissue or Tissue XS kits were used for genomic DNA extraction, and quantification was performed on a Qubit 2.0 fluorometer.

Genomic DNA from CD8+ cells was used for TCRbeta sequencing, which was performed according to the manufacturer's instructions. A genomics technology centre in Finland ran the TCRbeta sequencing, which was done with the immunoSEQ assay. The published analysis was carried out like this. Clonotype tables generated by the immunoSEQ preprocessing pipeline were converted into VDJtools format, and non-productive clonotypes were filtered out. Any sample with fewer than 10,000 reads was excluded, the remaining samples were subsampled to 10,000 reads, and most of the eight CND-RA samples made it through. The VDJtools CalcDiversityStats function was applied to data subsampled to 10,000 reads to calculate Shannon-Wiener, Simpson and clonality indices. Non-singleton TCRbeta clonotypes were hard-matched, with no mismatches allowed, against VDJdb to infer antigen specificity. CDR3 sequences that differed by one amino acid (Hamming distance 1) were grouped together into clusters with potentially shared antigen targets. Public clonotypes were tested for group enrichment with one-sided Fisher's exact tests after resampling groups to six samples, repeated ten times. TCRdb took over this immuneACCESS table, retaining in-frame rearrangements with V and J assigned. Such tables are incomplete; in checked studies, under half of the missing clones stem from an unresolved V gene, and the remainder is unexplained. From that table come the V and J calls and clone size; the DNA was used to work out D and trimming. Across this sample there are several thousand clones, with approximately 72% seen only once. Roughly 38% of the sample is held by the ten biggest clonotypes.

Overall results and qualifications from the work: Across the 117,399 clonotypes tested, no public clonotype enrichment remained significant after Benjamini-Hochberg correction. The small size of the CND-RA cohort was acknowledged as a limitation of the study. Compared with controls and other RA subtypes, CND-RA repertoires contained more CMV-reactive and fewer influenza A-reactive CD8+ TCRbeta sequences. After adjustment for age, less diverse and more clonal CD8+ TCRbeta repertoires appeared to be present in CND-RA patients than in other RA subtypes. Because no diagnostic samples were available, the TCR repertoire differences may partly reflect poor disease control over the years rather than being present at onset. A distinct set of enriched public clonotypes appeared to be carried by CND-RA patients, and this finding was interpreted by the authors as support for a separate disease subset.

The TCR was taken from a woman in her fifties or sixties with seronegative destructive rheumatoid arthritis. The sequenced material came from CD8+ T cells from blood. The chain uses TRBV7-4 and TRBJ2-7; TRBD1 is a possible D gene, resting on 6 matching bases. The DNA sequence is TGTGCCAGCAGCGGCCCCCGGGACAAAATCTACGAGCAGTACTTC. This encodes CASSGPRDKIYEQYF.